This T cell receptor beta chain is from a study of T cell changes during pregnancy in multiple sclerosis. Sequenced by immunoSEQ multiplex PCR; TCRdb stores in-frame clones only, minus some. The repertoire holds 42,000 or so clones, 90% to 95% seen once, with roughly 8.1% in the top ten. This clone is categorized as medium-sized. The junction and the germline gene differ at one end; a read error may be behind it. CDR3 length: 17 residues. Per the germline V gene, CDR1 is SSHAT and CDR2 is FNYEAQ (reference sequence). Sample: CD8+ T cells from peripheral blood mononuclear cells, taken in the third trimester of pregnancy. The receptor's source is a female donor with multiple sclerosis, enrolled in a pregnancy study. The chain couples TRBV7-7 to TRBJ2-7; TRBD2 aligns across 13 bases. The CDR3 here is CASSPMGLAGIYYEQYF. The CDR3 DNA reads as TGTGCTAGCAGCCCTATGGGACTAGCGGGAATTTACTACGAGCAGTACTTC.